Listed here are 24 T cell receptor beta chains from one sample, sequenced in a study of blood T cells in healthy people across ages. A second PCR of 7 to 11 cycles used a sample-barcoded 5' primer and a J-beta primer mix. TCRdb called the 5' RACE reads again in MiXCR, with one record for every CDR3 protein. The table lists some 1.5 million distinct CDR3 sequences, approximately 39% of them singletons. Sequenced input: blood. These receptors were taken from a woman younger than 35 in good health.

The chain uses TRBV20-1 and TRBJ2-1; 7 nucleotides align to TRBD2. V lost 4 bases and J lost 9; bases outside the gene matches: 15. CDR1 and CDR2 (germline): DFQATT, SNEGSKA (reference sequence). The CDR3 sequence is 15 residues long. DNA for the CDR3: TGCAGTGCTAATGATCGACGAGCGGGGAAGGTTGAGCAGTTCTTC. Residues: CSANDRRAGKVEQFF.

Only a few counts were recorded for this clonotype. DNA for the CDR3: TGCGCCAGCAGCCAAGAATATACGGGAGGGGACAATGAGCAGTTCTTC. As protein: CASSQEYTGGDNEQFF. The chain combines TRBV4-3 with TRBJ2-1, with 8 bases lining up with TRBD2. CDR3 size: 16 residues. Germline lookup yields CDR1 LGHNA and CDR2 YSLEER. V trimming: 0 bases; J trimming: 5 bases; junction bases outside the gene matches: 6.

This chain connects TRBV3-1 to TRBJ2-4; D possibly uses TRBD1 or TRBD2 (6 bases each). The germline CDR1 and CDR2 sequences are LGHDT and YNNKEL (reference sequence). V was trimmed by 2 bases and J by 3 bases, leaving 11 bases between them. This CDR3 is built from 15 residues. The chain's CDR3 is CASSQTKGGKNIQYF. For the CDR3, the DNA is TGTGCCAGCAGCCAAACCAAGGGGGGCAAAAACATTCAGTACTTC.

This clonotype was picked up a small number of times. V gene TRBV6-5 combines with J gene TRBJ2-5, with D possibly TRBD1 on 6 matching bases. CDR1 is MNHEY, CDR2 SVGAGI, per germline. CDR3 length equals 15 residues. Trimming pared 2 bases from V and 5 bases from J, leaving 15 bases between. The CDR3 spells CASSYINRAGETQYF. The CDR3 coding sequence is TGTGCCAGCAGTTACATCAACAGGGCGGGTGAGACCCAGTACTTC.

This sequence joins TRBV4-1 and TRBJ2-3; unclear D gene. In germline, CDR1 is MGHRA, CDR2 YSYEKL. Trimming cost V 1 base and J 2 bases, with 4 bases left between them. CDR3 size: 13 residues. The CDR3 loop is CASSQAYTDTQYF. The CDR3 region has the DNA TGCGCCAGCAGCCAAGCCTACACAGATACGCAGTATTTT.

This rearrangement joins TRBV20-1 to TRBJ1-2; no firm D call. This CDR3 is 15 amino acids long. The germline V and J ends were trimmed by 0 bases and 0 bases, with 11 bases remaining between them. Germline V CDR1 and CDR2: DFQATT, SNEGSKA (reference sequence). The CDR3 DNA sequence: TGCAGTGCTAGAGACAAGCGCCCCACTAACTATGGCTACACCTTC. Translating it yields CSARDKRPTNYGYTF.

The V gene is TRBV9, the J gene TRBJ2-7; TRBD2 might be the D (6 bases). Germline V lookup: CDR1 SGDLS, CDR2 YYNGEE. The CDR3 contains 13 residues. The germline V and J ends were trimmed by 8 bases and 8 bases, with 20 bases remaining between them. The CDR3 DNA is TGTGCCAGTTCCTGGGGGGAGGTCAATAAGCAGTACTTC. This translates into CASSWGEVNKQYF.

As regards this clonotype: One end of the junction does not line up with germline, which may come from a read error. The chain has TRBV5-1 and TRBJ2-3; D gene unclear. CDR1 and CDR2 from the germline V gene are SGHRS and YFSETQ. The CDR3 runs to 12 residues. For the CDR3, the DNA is TGCGCCAGCAACTTGGCCCTAGATACGCAGTATTTT. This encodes CASNLALDTQYF.

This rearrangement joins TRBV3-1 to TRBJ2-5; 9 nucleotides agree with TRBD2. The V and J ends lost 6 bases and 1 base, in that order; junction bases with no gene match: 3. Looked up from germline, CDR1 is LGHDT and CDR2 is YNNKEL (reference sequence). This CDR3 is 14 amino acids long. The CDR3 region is CASSEAGGQETQYF. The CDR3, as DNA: TGTGCCAGCAGTGAAGCGGGGGGCCAAGAGACCCAGTACTTC.

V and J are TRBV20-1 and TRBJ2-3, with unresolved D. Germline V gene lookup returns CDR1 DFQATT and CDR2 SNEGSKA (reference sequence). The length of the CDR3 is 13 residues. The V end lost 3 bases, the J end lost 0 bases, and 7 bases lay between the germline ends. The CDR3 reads CSARTESTDTQYF. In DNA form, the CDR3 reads TGCAGTGCTAGGACGGAAAGCACAGATACGCAGTATTTT.

The CDR3, as DNA: TGCGCCAGCAGCCAAGATACAGGCGAACGGACAGATACGCAGTATTTT. Translated, it gives CASSQDTGERTDTQYF. The chain couples TRBV4-1 to TRBJ2-3; tentative D call: TRBD1 (5 bases). The CDR3 contains 16 residues. CDR1 is MGHRA and CDR2 is YSYEKL in the germline V gene. Trimming removed 0 bases from V and 3 bases from J, with 13 bases in between.

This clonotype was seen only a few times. The CDR3 DNA sequence: TGTGCCAGCTCCCTCTCGGCCTTCACAGATACGCAGTATTTT. Translating gives CASSLSAFTDTQYF. The chain combines TRBV12-3 or TRBV12-4 with TRBJ2-3; D is uncertain. With 8 bases removed from V and 2 bases from J, the gap between germline ends came to 14 bases. This CDR3 comprises 14 residues.

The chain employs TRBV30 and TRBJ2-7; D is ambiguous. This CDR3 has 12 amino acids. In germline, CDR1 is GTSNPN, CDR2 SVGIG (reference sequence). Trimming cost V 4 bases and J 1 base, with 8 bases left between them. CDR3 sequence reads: CAWTDGSYEQYF. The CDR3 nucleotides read TGTGCCTGGACGGACGGTTCCTACGAGCAGTACTTC.

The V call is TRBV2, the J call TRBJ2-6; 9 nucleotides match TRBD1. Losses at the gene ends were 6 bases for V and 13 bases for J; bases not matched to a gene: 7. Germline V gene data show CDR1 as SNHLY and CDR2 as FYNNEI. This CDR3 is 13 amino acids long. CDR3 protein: CASRGDRASVLTF. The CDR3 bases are TGTGCCAGCAGGGGGGACAGGGCGTCGGTCCTGACTTTC.

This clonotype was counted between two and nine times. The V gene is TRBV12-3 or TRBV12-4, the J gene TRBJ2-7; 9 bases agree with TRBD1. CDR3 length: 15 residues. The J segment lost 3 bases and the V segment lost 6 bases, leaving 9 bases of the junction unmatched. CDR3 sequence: CASSRTGQGIYEQYF. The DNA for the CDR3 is TGTGCCAGCAGCCGGACGGGACAGGGAATCTACGAGCAGTACTTC.

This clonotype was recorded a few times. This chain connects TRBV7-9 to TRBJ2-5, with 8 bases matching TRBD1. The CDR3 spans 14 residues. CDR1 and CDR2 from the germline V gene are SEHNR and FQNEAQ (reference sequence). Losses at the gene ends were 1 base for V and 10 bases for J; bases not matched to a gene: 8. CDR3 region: CASSLVMGQDVQYF. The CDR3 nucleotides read TGTGCCAGCAGCTTAGTAATGGGACAGGACGTCCAGTACTTC.

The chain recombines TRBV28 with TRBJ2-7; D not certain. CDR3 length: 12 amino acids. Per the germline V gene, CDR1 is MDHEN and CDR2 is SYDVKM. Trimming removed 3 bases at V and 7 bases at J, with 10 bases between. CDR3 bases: TGTGCCAGCAGTTTCCCCCGGTGGGAGCAGTACTTC. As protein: CASSFPRWEQYF.

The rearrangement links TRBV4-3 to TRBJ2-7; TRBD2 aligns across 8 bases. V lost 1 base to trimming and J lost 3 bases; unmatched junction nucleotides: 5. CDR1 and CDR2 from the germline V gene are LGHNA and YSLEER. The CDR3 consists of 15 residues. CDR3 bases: TGCGCCAGCAGCCAAGTCGGCGGGGGGCTCTACGAGCAGTACTTC. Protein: CASSQVGGGLYEQYF.

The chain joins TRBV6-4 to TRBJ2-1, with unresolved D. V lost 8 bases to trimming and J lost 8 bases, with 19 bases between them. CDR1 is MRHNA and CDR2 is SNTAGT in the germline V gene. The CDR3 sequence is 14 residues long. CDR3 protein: CASGFGNLGDEQFF. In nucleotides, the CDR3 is TGTGCCAGCGGATTCGGTAATCTTGGGGATGAGCAGTTCTTC.

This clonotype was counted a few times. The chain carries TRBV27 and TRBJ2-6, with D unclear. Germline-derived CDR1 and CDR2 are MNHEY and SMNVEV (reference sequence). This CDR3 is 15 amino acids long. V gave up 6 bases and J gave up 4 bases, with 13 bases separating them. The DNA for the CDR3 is TGTGCCAGCAGGGAATTGGGTTCCGGGGCCAACGTCCTGACTTTC. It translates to CASRELGSGANVLTF.

As DNA, the CDR3 is TGTGCCAGCAGCATCTGGACTAGCGGGGAGTACAATGAGCAGTACTTC. Protein sequence: CASSIWTSGEYNEQYF. The chain couples TRBV7-9 to TRBJ2-1; 12 nucleotides agree with TRBD2. The end of the DNA is better explained by TRBJ2-7, so the J call may be wrong. The germline V gene encodes CDR1 SEHNR and CDR2 FQNEAQ (reference sequence). This CDR3 is 16 amino acids long.

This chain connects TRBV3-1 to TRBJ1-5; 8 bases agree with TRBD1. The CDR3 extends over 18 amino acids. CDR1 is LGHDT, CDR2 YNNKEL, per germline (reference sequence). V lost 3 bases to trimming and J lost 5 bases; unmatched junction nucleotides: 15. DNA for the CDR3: TGTGCCAGCAGCCATCGTCCCGACAGGGGAACAAGGGATCAGCCCCAGCATTTT. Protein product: CASSHRPDRGTRDQPQHF. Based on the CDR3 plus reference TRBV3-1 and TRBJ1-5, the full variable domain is DTAVSQTPKYLVTQMGNDKSIKCEQNLGHDTMYWYKQDSKKFLKIMFSYNNKELIINETVPNRFSPKSPDKAHLNLHINSLELGDSAVYFCASSHRPDRGTRDQPQHFGDGTRLSIL.

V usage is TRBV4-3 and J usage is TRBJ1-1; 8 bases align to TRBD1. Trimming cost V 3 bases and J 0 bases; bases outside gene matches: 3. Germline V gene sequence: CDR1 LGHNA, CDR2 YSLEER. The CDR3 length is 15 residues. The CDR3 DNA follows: TGCGCCAGCAGCCAGACGGACAGGGTGAACACTGAAGCTTTCTTT. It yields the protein CASSQTDRVNTEAFF.

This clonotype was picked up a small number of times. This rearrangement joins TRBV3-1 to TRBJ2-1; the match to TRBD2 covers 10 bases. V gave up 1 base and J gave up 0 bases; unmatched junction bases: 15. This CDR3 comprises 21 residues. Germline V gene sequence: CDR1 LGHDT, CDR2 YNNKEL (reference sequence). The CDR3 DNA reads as TGTGCCAGCAGCCAAGTACCCGCTAGCGGGGGCCTCATGAGCTCCTACAATGAGCAGTTCTTC. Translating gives CASSQVPASGGLMSSYNEQFF.